The source of this T cell receptor beta chain is a study of blood T cell repertoires in COVID-19. On the study more broadly: Samples came from the United States, Italy and Spain, spanning acute and convalescent COVID-19. PBMCs, B-cell-depleted T cells, or T cells were the source of the cDNA or gDNA that made up the material.

On this clone itself: Other DNA sequences in the same sample also yield this CDR3.

The authors' processing: Quantification of nucleated cells was approximated via reference gene primer amplification. Data came from immunoSEQ multiplex PCR; TCRdb stores just in-frame clones and leaves some out. That table supplies the V and J calls and clone size; D and trimming were determined from the DNA. The repertoire has about 180,000 clones, about three quarters of them found once; the top ten carry 10% to 15%. Seattle patient enrollment occurred during active infection, with longitudinal follow-up thereafter. The CDR3 runs 15 residues. The V segment lost 3 bases and the J segment 1 base; nucleotides outside the gene matches: 2. Germline V gene sequence: CDR1 SGDLS, CDR2 YYNGEE.

The receptor's source is an elderly woman with COVID-19, enrolled during active disease. Sequencing input: peripheral blood. The gene calls are TRBV9 and TRBJ2-3; TRBD2 matches 10 bases. The CDR3 loop reads CASSAGTSGTDTQYF. Here the CDR3 DNA reads TGTGCCAGCAGCGCTGGGACTAGCGGCACAGATACGCAGTATTTT.